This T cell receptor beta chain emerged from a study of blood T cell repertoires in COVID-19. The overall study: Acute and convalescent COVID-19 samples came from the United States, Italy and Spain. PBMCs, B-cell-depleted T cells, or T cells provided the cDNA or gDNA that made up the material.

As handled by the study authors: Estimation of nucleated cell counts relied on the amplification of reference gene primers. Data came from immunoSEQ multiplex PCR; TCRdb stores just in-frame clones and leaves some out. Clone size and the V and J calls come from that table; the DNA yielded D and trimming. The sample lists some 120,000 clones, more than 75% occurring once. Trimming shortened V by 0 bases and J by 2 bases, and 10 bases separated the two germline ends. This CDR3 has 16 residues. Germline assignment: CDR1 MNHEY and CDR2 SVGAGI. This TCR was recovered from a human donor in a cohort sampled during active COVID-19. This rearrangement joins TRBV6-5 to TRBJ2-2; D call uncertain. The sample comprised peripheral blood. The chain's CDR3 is CASSYSGWPNTGELFF. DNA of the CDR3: TGTGCCAGCAGTTACTCGGGCTGGCCTAACACCGGGGAGCTGTTTTTT.